These 26 T cell receptor beta chains came from one sample sequenced in a study of graft-versus-host responses after intestinal transplantation. Sequencing used immunoSEQ multiplex PCR; TCRdb keeps in-frame clones, though not all of them. This sample has roughly 56,000 clones, with about 90% found just once. Sequences were derived from PBMCs, sampled about 4 months after intestinal transplantation. The receptors here all came from a human patient who received an intestinal transplant, so some T cells may come from the graft donor.

The chain joins TRBV20-1 to TRBJ1-2; the D gene is possibly TRBD1 (5 bases). The CDR3 totals 11 residues. Germline CDR1 is DFQATT and CDR2 is SNEGSKA (reference sequence). Trimming took off 3 bases at V and 13 bases at J, with 15 bases between the two ends. CDR3: CSARETEVVTF. In nucleotides, the CDR3 is TGCAGTGCTAGGGAGACAGAAGTCGTCACCTTC.

The chain recombines TRBV5-4 with TRBJ1-1; D is possibly TRBD1 (6 bases). Trimming pared 0 bases from V and 4 bases from J, leaving 10 bases between. Germline-derived CDR1 and CDR2 are SGHNT and YYREEE (reference sequence). CDR3 length: 14 amino acids. CDR3 residues: CASSLEQGGTEAFF. CDR3 coding DNA: TGTGCCAGCAGCTTGGAACAGGGAGGCACTGAAGCTTTCTTT.

This chain connects TRBV10-3 to TRBJ2-7; unclear D gene. The germline V gene encodes CDR1 ENHRY and CDR2 SYGVKD. This CDR3 region has 15 residues. The ends were cut back, 2 bases at V and 6 bases at J, with 17 bases in the middle. Here the CDR3 reads CAISELVVVPGEQYF. The CDR3 DNA sequence: TGTGCCATCAGTGAGCTAGTAGTTGTACCCGGCGAGCAGTACTTC.

The chain employs TRBV7-8 and TRBJ1-5; D is uncertain. From germline, CDR1 is SGHVS and CDR2 FQNEAQ. The CDR3 is 14 residues long. The V and J ends lost 4 bases and 0 bases respectively, with 7 bases between them. Here the CDR3 reads CASSSRDSNQPQHF. In DNA, the CDR3 is TGTGCCAGCAGCTCTAGAGATAGCAATCAGCCCCAGCATTTT.

J is TRBJ1-4 and V is TRBV7-9; D gene ambiguous. V was trimmed by 6 bases and J by 8 bases, leaving 19 bases between them. The germline gives CDR1 SEHNR, CDR2 FQNEAQ (reference sequence). The CDR3 spans 15 residues. For the CDR3, the DNA is TGTGCCAGCAGACCTCTTCTTACCCAAGGGGAAAAACTGTTTTTT. It yields the protein CASRPLLTQGEKLFF.

The V gene is TRBV7-9, the J gene TRBJ2-7; 10 bases align to TRBD1. The CDR3 covers 15 residues. After removal of 6 bases from V and 5 bases from J, the junction contained 10 bases not matched to a gene. Germline V gene lookup returns CDR1 SEHNR and CDR2 FQNEAQ (reference sequence). The CDR3, as DNA: TGTGCCAGCAGTTTTCCGGGACAGGGGCACGACGAGCAGTACTTC. Translated: CASSFPGQGHDEQYF.

The gene calls are TRBV5-8 and TRBJ1-6, with unresolved D. This CDR3 is 12 amino acids long. V was trimmed by 1 base and J by 11 bases, leaving 7 bases between them. CDR1 is SGHTS and CDR2 is YDEGEE in the germline V gene. The chain's CDR3 is CASSLTRPPLHF. CDR3 bases: TGTGCCAGCAGCTTGACCCGGCCACCCCTCCACTTT.

The chain is built from TRBV15 and TRBJ2-5; 9 nucleotides match TRBD2. CDR1 and CDR2 from the germline V gene are LNHNV and YYDKDF (reference sequence). V lost 3 bases to trimming and J lost 7 bases; unmatched junction nucleotides: 18. The CDR3 totals 18 residues. The CDR3 DNA reads as TGTGCCACCAGCAGGGAAGTGAGGGGGACTAGCCCCCTCGGGACCCAGTACTTC. Translated: CATSREVRGTSPLGTQYF.

This clone appeared once. The chain employs TRBV5-4 and TRBJ1-1; D remains unclear. Trimming shortened V by 3 bases and J by 2 bases, and 11 bases separated the two germline ends. CDR3 length equals 14 residues. From germline, CDR1 is SGHNT and CDR2 YYREEE (reference sequence). The CDR3 is CASSSRKTNTEAFF. The CDR3 nucleotides are TGTGCCAGCAGCTCCAGGAAGACTAACACTGAAGCTTTCTTT.

The chain joins TRBV7-8 to TRBJ2-1; TRBD1 might be the D (6 bases). The germline V gene encodes CDR1 SGHVS and CDR2 FQNEAQ. The CDR3 spans 17 residues. V was pared by 3 bases and J by 0 bases, with 15 bases between. As DNA, the CDR3 is TGTGCCAGCAGCTTTGGGACAAACCCCAGCTCCTACAATGAGCAGTTCTTC. It is translated as CASSFGTNPSSYNEQFF.

The V gene is TRBV7-6, the J gene TRBJ2-7; D is possibly TRBD1 or TRBD2 (5 bases each). The CDR3 loop spans 15 amino acids. V was cut by 3 bases and J by 2 bases, with 14 bases left in between. Germline lookup yields CDR1 SGHVS and CDR2 FNYEAQ. The CDR3 DNA follows: TGTGCCAGCAGCTTTAGGTGGGACGGACCCTACGAGCAGTACTTC. This encodes CASSFRWDGPYEQYF.

V usage is TRBV14 and J usage is TRBJ1-1; the D gene is possibly TRBD1 (6 bases). The V gene lost 2 bases and the J gene lost 5 bases, with 12 bases spanning the gap. Germline CDR1 SGHDN, CDR2 FVKESK. CDR3 length: 14 residues. The CDR3 spells CASSQTGSGTEAFF. CDR3 bases: TGTGCCAGCAGCCAAACAGGGAGTGGTACTGAAGCTTTCTTT.

The rearrangement uses TRBV7-9 and TRBJ1-2; no clear D gene. This CDR3 is built from 14 residues. The germline V gene encodes CDR1 SEHNR and CDR2 FQNEAQ (reference sequence). V lost 5 bases to trimming and J lost 0 bases, with 10 bases between them. The CDR3 loop is CASSHWTANYGYTF. CDR3 nucleotides: TGTGCCAGCAGCCACTGGACGGCTAACTATGGCTACACCTTC.

The chain carries TRBV6-1 and TRBJ2-3; D gene ambiguous. In germline, CDR1 is MNHNS, CDR2 SASEGT. Trimming left V 3 bases short and J 6 bases short, with 10 bases between. The CDR3 totals 13 residues. The CDR3 DNA sequence: TGTGCCAGCAGTGATCAGCACCGGGATACGCAGTATTTT. It yields the protein CASSDQHRDTQYF.

The chain recombines TRBV28 with TRBJ1-5; D unresolved. The CDR3 is 15 residues long. The germline V gene encodes CDR1 MDHEN and CDR2 SYDVKM. The V end lost 7 bases, the J end lost 7 bases, and 20 bases lay between the germline ends. CDR3 coding DNA: TGTGCCAGCACCTTAACCCGGGGTCGCGGCCAGCCCCAGCATTTT. This codes for CASTLTRGRGQPQHF.

The chain recombines TRBV28 with TRBJ2-7, with 10 bases identical to TRBD2. The J segment lost 3 bases and the V segment lost 1 base, leaving 6 bases of the junction unmatched. Germline V gene sequence: CDR1 MDHEN, CDR2 SYDVKM. This CDR3 spans 16 amino acids. The CDR3 DNA follows: TGTGCCAGCAGTTTATTCTTACTAGCGGGGTACTACGAGCAGTACTTC. Protein sequence: CASSLFLLAGYYEQYF.

This chain joins TRBV7-9 and TRBJ1-3, with D maybe TRBD1 (6 bases). CDR3 length: 15 amino acids. In germline, CDR1 is SEHNR, CDR2 FQNEAQ (reference sequence). V shed 4 bases and J shed 0 bases, with 10 bases lying between them. The DNA of the CDR3 is TGTGCCAGCAGCTCGACAGGCAACTCTGGAAACACCATATATTTT. Protein product: CASSSTGNSGNTIYF. Full variable domain (missing parts from reference TRBV7-9 and TRBJ1-3): DTGVSQNPRHKITKRGQNVTFRCDPISEHNRLYWYRQTLGQGPEFLTYFQNEAQLEKSRLLSDRFSAERPKGSFSTLEIQRTEQGDSAMYLCASSSTGNSGNTIYFGEGSWLTVV.

The chain couples TRBV13 to TRBJ2-3, with D perhaps matching TRBD2 (6 bases). CDR1 and CDR2 from the germline V gene are PRHDT and FYEKMQ (reference sequence). The CDR3 spans 18 residues. V lost 0 bases and J 7 bases, leaving 23 bases between the germline ends. This chain's CDR3 is CASSLGLTSRGPIHTQYF. The CDR3 DNA sequence: TGTGCCAGCAGCTTAGGCTTGACTAGTCGAGGCCCCATCCATACGCAGTATTTT.

The chain combines TRBV6-6 with TRBJ1-5; 8 bases are shared with TRBD1. CDR1 and CDR2 from the germline V gene are MNHNY and SVGAGI (reference sequence). This CDR3 region has 15 residues. V lost 4 bases and J lost 0; bases outside the gene matches: 2. The CDR3 loop is CASSSQGVSNQPQHF. The CDR3, as DNA: TGTGCCAGCAGTTCACAGGGGGTTAGCAATCAGCCCCAGCATTTT.

The genes are TRBV4-2 and TRBJ2-1; tentatively, D is TRBD2 (5 bases). The CDR3 runs 15 residues. Between the trimmed V and J ends, which lost 0 bases and 0 bases, there was a span of 6 bases. Germline assignment: CDR1 LGHNA and CDR2 YNFKEQ. CDR3 sequence: CASSQEGSSYNEQFF. The CDR3 region has the DNA TGTGCCAGCAGCCAAGAGGGGAGCTCCTACAATGAGCAGTTCTTC.

J is TRBJ2-7 and V is TRBV15; maybe TRBD2 (5 bases). From germline, CDR1 is LNHNV and CDR2 YYDKDF (reference sequence). Trimming took off 6 bases at V and 0 bases at J, with 12 bases between the two ends. The CDR3 sequence is 14 residues long. For the CDR3, the DNA is TGTGCCACCAGTCCCGGACGGGACTCCTACGAGCAGTACTTC. This gives the protein CATSPGRDSYEQYF.

The CDR3 nucleotides read TGCGCCAGCAGCTTGGGCCCCCTTTTAGTGGGCACTGAAGCTTTCTTT. This sequence encodes CASSLGPLLVGTEAFF. J is TRBJ1-1 and V is TRBV5-1; no reliable D call. Germline V gene data show CDR1 as SGHRS and CDR2 as YFSETQ. Deletions cut 0 bases from V and 4 bases from J, with 16 bases between. There are 16 residues in the CDR3.

The chain combines TRBV18 with TRBJ2-1, with D possibly TRBD1 on 5 matching bases. CDR1 KGHSH and CDR2 LQKENI come from the germline V gene. Trimming took 0 bases from V and 7 from J, leaving 13 bases between them. The length of the CDR3 is 15 residues. The CDR3, as DNA: TGTGCCAGCTCACCACCGGGAAGGGGTTTGAATGAGCAGTTCTTC. Protein: CASSPPGRGLNEQFF.

This rearrangement joins TRBV5-6 to TRBJ2-7, with 10 bases fitting TRBD1. V lost 0 bases, J lost 6 bases, and 3 bases stayed unmatched. The CDR3 runs 14 residues. CDR1 is SGHDT, CDR2 YYEEEE, per germline. As DNA, the CDR3 is TGTGCCAGCAGCTTGGGACAGGGGGCAATCGAGCAGTACTTC. Amino acids: CASSLGQGAIEQYF. The full variable domain, completed using reference TRBV5-6 and TRBJ2-7, is DAGVTQSPTHLIKTRGQQVTLRCSPKSGHDTVSWYQQALGQGPQFIFQYYEEEERQRGNFPDRFSGHQFPNYSSELNVNALLLGDSALYLCASSLGQGAIEQYFGPGTRLTVT.

This chain joins TRBV21-1 and TRBJ2-1; TRBD2 was called by the table and not checked on the DNA. TRBV21-1 is recorded as a pseudogene. CDR3 size: 16 residues. The CDR3 loop is CASRLNVAHSDNEQFF. The CDR3, as DNA: TGTGCCAGCAGACTAAACGTAGCCCATTCCGACAATGAGCAGTTCTTC.

The chain combines TRBV27 with TRBJ2-1; 10 bases line up with TRBD2. The V gene's germline CDR1 is MNHEY and CDR2 SMNVEV (reference sequence). Trimming cost V 3 bases and J 2 bases; bases outside gene matches: 4. The CDR3 totals 16 residues. CDR3 amino acids: CASSFSGGRTYNEQFF. The CDR3 nucleotides are TGTGCCAGCAGTTTTAGCGGGGGGCGGACCTACAATGAGCAGTTCTTC.